Listed here are 28 T cell receptor beta chains from one sample, sequenced in a study of tumor and adjacent non-tumor tissue in lung cancer. The library came from three nested PCR rounds adapted from ARM-PCR protocols. One entry per CDR3 protein results from TCRdb running MiXCR on the multiplex PCR reads. Altogether 65,000 to 85,000 distinct CDR3 sequences are present, around 80% being singletons, with the ten largest covering under 45%. No cell sorting was done before RNA was extracted from the tissue. Distant lung tissue was collected more than 3 cm away from the tumor edge. Sequenced input: distant non-tumor lung tissue. These receptors were taken from a man aged 60-69 years with non-small cell lung cancer.

In the case of this clonotype: Since no conserved phenylalanine or tryptophan closes the CDR3, a read error is the likely cause. This chain uses TRBV5-4 with TRBJ1-2; TRBD1 is a possible D gene (5 bases). The V gene's germline CDR1 is SGHNT and CDR2 YYREEE (reference sequence). The CDR3 is 17 amino acids. The chain's CDR3 is CASSPGATGKDYYGYTY. CDR3 nucleotides: TGTGCCAGCAGCCCCGGGGCCACCGGCAAAGATTACTATGGTTACACCTAC.

The chain carries TRBV29-1 and TRBJ1-2; D remains ambiguous. CDR3 length: 15 residues. V was trimmed by 4 bases and J by 6 bases, leaving 21 bases between them. In germline, CDR1 is SQVTM, CDR2 ANQGSEA. The CDR3 loop reads CSVGARLVTMHGYTF. The CDR3 bases are TGCAGCGTTGGAGCGAGGCTCGTAACCATGCATGGCTACACCTTC.

As concerns this clonotype: A junction end diverges from the germline sequence, so it may reflect a read error. The J gene is TRBJ2-1, the V gene TRBV14; D not certain. Germline values: CDR1 SGHDN, CDR2 FVKESK. The CDR3 runs to 13 residues. The CDR3 loop reads CTNSLGPSTEHFF. Written as DNA, the CDR3 is TGTACCAACAGCCTTGGCCCCTCCACCGAGCATTTCTTC.

Comments on this clonotype: A much bigger clone sits one base away, suggesting this may be a read error. The chain recombines TRBV20-1 with TRBJ2-5; TRBD1 is a possible D gene (6 bases). The V and J ends lost 3 bases and 7 bases respectively, with 18 bases between them. Germline CDR1 reads DFQATT; CDR2 reads SNEGSKA (reference sequence). The CDR3 consists of 14 residues. The CDR3 sequence is CSASYTGSGGTQYF. In DNA, the CDR3 is TGCAGTGCTAGCTATACAGGGAGTGGGGGGACCCAGTACTTC.

This clonotype has a count of ten or more. The chain links TRBV20-1 to TRBJ2-1; 8 bases are shared with TRBD2. Looked up from germline, CDR1 is DFQATT and CDR2 is SNEGSKA (reference sequence). Trimming at V came to 4 bases and at J to 9 bases, leaving 5 bases not matched to a gene. The CDR3 is 12 residues long. CDR3 loop: CSATGLGGEQFF. CDR3 in DNA: TGCAGTGCTACGGGACTAGGAGGTGAGCAGTTCTTC.

In nucleotides, the CDR3 is TGTGCCAGCAGTTTCAATATATGCGGGAGTCTCCCCCCTGAGCAGTTCTTC. It encodes CASSFNICGSLPPEQFF. V is TRBV6-2 or TRBV6-3 and J is TRBJ2-1; TRBD2 aligns across 7 bases. CDR1 and CDR2 (germline): MNHEY, SVGEGT. CDR3 size: 17 residues. The V segment lost 4 bases and the J segment 9 bases; nucleotides outside the gene matches: 18.

Many counts were recorded for this clonotype. The rearrangement uses TRBV6-5 and TRBJ1-1; a possible D gene is TRBD1 (6 bases). The germline V gene has CDR1 MNHEY and CDR2 SVGAGI. V was cut by 6 bases and J by 1 base, with 18 bases left in between. This CDR3 has 16 residues. The CDR3 loop reads CASRISSGTKNTEAFF. CDR3 nucleotides: TGTGCCAGCAGAATTAGTAGCGGGACAAAGAACACTGAAGCTTTCTTT.

Points on this clonotype: The germline gene is not matched at one end of the junction; a read error may be the cause. The rearrangement links TRBV14 to TRBJ2-5, with 9 bases fitting TRBD2. The CDR3 is 16 residues long. From germline, CDR1 is SGHDN and CDR2 FVKESK. The CDR3 is CASSRWTSGRQETQHF. As DNA, the CDR3 is TGTGCCAGCAGCCGTTGGACAAGCGGGAGGCAAGAGACCCAGCACTTC.

About this clonotype itself: An end of the junction does not agree with germline; a read error may underlie this. The V and J genes are TRBV11-3 and TRBJ2-2, with a tentative D call TRBD1 (6 bases). The CDR3 loop spans 12 amino acids. Per germline, CDR1 SGHNT and CDR2 YENEEA. The CDR3 nucleotides read TGTGCCAGTCTTCAGGGGTCCGGGGAGCTGCTTTTT. It is translated as CASLQGSGELLF.

The chain links TRBV9 to TRBJ2-2; 8 nucleotides agree with TRBD2. This CDR3 contains 14 residues. Losses at the gene ends were 2 bases for V and 7 bases for J; bases not matched to a gene: 4. Germline V gives CDR1 SGDLS, CDR2 YYNGEE. The DNA of the CDR3 is TGTGCCAGCAGCGTTAGCGGGAAGGGCGGGGAGCTGTTTTTT. Its protein product is CASSVSGKGGELFF.

As concerns this clonotype: A read error may account for a junction end that differs from germline. This sequence joins TRBV28 and TRBJ2-1, with D perhaps matching TRBD2 (5 bases). In germline, CDR1 is MDHEN, CDR2 SYDVKM. This CDR3 is built from 14 residues. The CDR3 region is CASSPSSVYSEQFF. CDR3 DNA sequence: TGTGCCAGCAGTCCTAGCAGTGTCTACAGTGAGCAGTTCTTC.

On this clonotype: A junction end diverges from the germline sequence, so it may reflect a read error. This rearrangement joins TRBV6-1 to TRBJ2-6; the D gene is possibly TRBD2 (7 bases). This CDR3 spans 15 amino acids. Germline V gene sequence: CDR1 MNHNS, CDR2 SASEGT. DNA of the CDR3: TGTGCCAGTAGTGAAGGAGGAGGGGGGGCCAACGTCCAGACTTTC. It is translated as CASSEGGGGANVQTF.

To note about this clonotype: Here the CDR3 omits its conserved ending phenylalanine or tryptophan, so a read error is the likely source. The J gene is TRBJ1-2, the V gene TRBV5-1, with D unresolved. CDR3 length: 15 residues. Germline V gene lookup returns CDR1 SGHRS and CDR2 YFSETQ. This CDR3 is CASSLNTDSAYDYTS. The CDR3 DNA reads TGCGCCAGCAGCTTGAATACGGATTCGGCCTATGACTACACCTCC.

Concerning this clonotype: The junction and the germline gene differ at one end; a read error may be behind it. The rearrangement uses TRBV11-3 and TRBJ1-1; perhaps TRBD1 as D (5 bases). The CDR3 has 13 amino acids. Germline CDR1 and CDR2: SGHNT and YENEEA. CDR3 protein: CASSLRGLTGAFF. CDR3 coding DNA: TGTGCCAGCTCTCTGCGGGGACTGACTGGAGCTTTCTTT.

The rearrangement links TRBV29-1 to TRBJ2-6; D uncertain. The germline V gene encodes CDR1 SQVTM and CDR2 ANQGSEA. V lost 3 bases to trimming and J lost 7 bases, with 16 bases between them. The CDR3 extends over 15 amino acids. CDR3 nucleotide sequence: TGCAGCGTTGATGATCGCGCAGGCGCTGCCAACGTCCTGACTTTC. It translates to CSVDDRAGAANVLTF.

As regards this clonotype: The CDR3 does not end in the conserved phenylalanine or tryptophan, so this is likely a read error. The rearrangement joins TRBV12-3 or TRBV12-4 to TRBJ2-5; D is unresolved. The CDR3 extends over 13 amino acids. In DNA, the CDR3 is TGTACCAGCAGTTTATCCCCTCAGGAGACCCAGTACTCC. Its protein product is CTSSLSPQETQYS.

This clonotype was detected once. A clone one base away is much larger, so this may be a read error. The CDR3 sequence: CAGSSESGGRVVNEEFF. Written as DNA, the CDR3 is TGTGCCGGATCCAGCGAGTCCGGGGGGCGGGTTGTCAATGAGGAGTTCTTC. The chain carries TRBV30 and TRBJ2-1, with D possibly being TRBD2 (7 bases). This CDR3 contains 17 residues. Germline lookup yields CDR1 GTSNPN and CDR2 SVGIG (reference sequence).

Concerning this clonotype itself: The germline gene is not matched at one end of the junction; a read error may be the cause. The chain combines TRBV6-5 with TRBJ2-7; no clear D. Germline lookup yields CDR1 MNHEY and CDR2 SVGAGI. This CDR3 comprises 15 residues. In nucleotides, the CDR3 is TGTGCCAGCAGTCCCCAGTCCGTCGATATCGACGAGCAGTGCTTC. Amino acid sequence: CASSPQSVDIDEQCF.

This clonotype turned up a few times. Germline is not matched at one junction end, which may reflect a read error. This chain joins TRBV29-1 and TRBJ1-2, with D tentatively TRBD1 (5 bases). The germline V gene has CDR1 SQVTM and CDR2 ANQGSEA. The CDR3 consists of 12 residues. CDR3 region: CRVAGSNYGYTF. In DNA, the CDR3 is TGCAGAGTTGCAGGGAGTAACTATGGCTACACCTTC. Variable domain in full (rest from reference TRBV29-1 and TRBJ1-2): SAVISQKPSRDICQRGTSLTIQCQVDSQVTMMFWYRQQPGQSLTLIATANQGSEATYESGFVIDKFPISRPNLTFSTLTVSNMSPEDSSIYLCRVAGSNYGYTFGSGTRLTVV.

To note about this clonotype: A read error may account for a junction end that differs from germline. The chain joins TRBV14 to TRBJ2-1; unclear D gene. This CDR3 contains 16 residues. CDR1 and CDR2 from the germline V gene are SGHDN and FVKESK. CDR3 sequence: CASSKDEGPPYNKQFF. CDR3 sequence (DNA): TGTGCCAGCAGCAAAGATGAAGGACCCCCTTACAATAAGCAGTTCTTC.

The table lists this clonotype with a count of one. The CDR3 DNA reads as TGTGCCTGGACTGGGGGGGCCGAACGCGAGCAGTACTTC. Its translation is CAWTGGAEREQYF. The chain recombines TRBV30 with TRBJ2-7, with D maybe TRBD2 (7 bases). The CDR3 is made up of 13 amino acids. Germline values: CDR1 GTSNPN, CDR2 SVGIG (reference sequence). V lost 4 bases, J lost 6 bases, and 16 bases lay in between. The full variable domain, its missing parts supplied by reference TRBV30 and TRBJ2-7, is SQTIHQWPATLVQPVGSPLSLECTVEGTSNPNLYWYRQAAGRGLQLLFYSVGIGQISSEVPQNLSASRPQDRQFILSSKKLLLSDSGFYLCAWTGGAEREQYFGPGTRLTVT.

This clonotype came up once. The chain has TRBV7-9 and TRBJ2-7; the match to TRBD2 covers 7 bases. CDR1 and CDR2 from the germline V gene are SEHNR and FQNEAQ (reference sequence). CDR3 length: 14 amino acids. The CDR3 protein is CDSSPPWGGYEQYF. CDR3 bases: TGTGATAGCAGCCCGCCCTGGGGGGGCTACGAGCAGTACTTC.

A note on this clonotype: One junction end disagrees with the germline gene, perhaps due to a read error. This rearrangement joins TRBV6-1 to TRBJ2-1, with D possibly TRBD2 on 6 matching bases. From germline, CDR1 is MNHNS and CDR2 SASEGT. This CDR3 is 18 amino acids long. The CDR3 sequence: CAGSDYPGLSASMDEQFF. CDR3 bases: TGTGCCGGCAGTGATTACCCAGGACTATCTGCAAGTATGGATGAGCAGTTCTTC.

Comments on this clonotype: A junction boundary mismatches the germline segment, possibly from a read error. The gene calls are TRBV6-5 and TRBJ2-7; D is unclear. CDR3 length: 15 amino acids. Germline V gene lookup returns CDR1 MNHEY and CDR2 SVGAGI. CDR3 bases: TGTGCCAGCAGTTACTCGAGGCTGGAGACCGCCGAGCAGTATTTC. Translating it yields CASSYSRLETAEQYF.

Concerning this clonotype: The junction does not match germline at one end; this may be a read error. The chain uses TRBV29-1 and TRBJ2-2; possibly TRBD2 for D (5 bases). Germline assignment: CDR1 SQVTM and CDR2 ANQGSEA. This CDR3 has 13 residues. The CDR3 nucleotides are TGTAGCGTGCCCGGCATTCTGACCGGGGAGCTGTTTTTT. This gives the protein CSVPGILTGELFF.

To note about this clonotype: Likely a read error: the CDR3 ends without its conserved phenylalanine or tryptophan. The rearrangement joins TRBV12-3 or TRBV12-4 to TRBJ2-1; D is unclear. CDR3 length equals 15 residues. The germline V and J ends were trimmed by 3 bases and 6 bases, with 15 bases remaining between them. CDR3 sequence reads: CASSFPQCDLNEQFS. Written as DNA, the CDR3 is TGTGCCAGCAGTTTCCCTCAGTGTGACCTCAATGAGCAGTTCTCC.

A word on this clonotype: Relative to the germline gene, one junction end is altered; a read error may explain this. DNA for the CDR3: TGCAGCGTCGGAGAGCGGGTAGCACATACTCAGTATTTT. Translating gives CSVGERVAHTQYF. V usage is TRBV29-1 and J usage is TRBJ2-3; a possible D gene is TRBD2 (6 bases). The length of the CDR3 is 13 residues. Germline CDR1 reads SQVTM; CDR2 reads ANQGSEA.

The genes are TRBV5-4 and TRBJ2-3; D gene uncertain. The CDR3 loop spans 13 amino acids. Germline V CDR1 and CDR2: SGHNT, YYREEE (reference sequence). This CDR3 reads CTSSTQITDTQYF. As DNA, the CDR3 is TGTACAAGCAGCACCCAAATCACAGATACGCAGTATTTT. The complete variable domain, with remaining parts taken from reference TRBV5-4 and TRBJ2-3, reads ETGVTQSPTHLIKTRGQQVTLRCSSQSGHNTVSWYQQALGQGPQFIFQYYREEENGRGNFPPRFSGLQFPNYSSELNVNALELDDSALYLCTSSTQITDTQYFGPGTRLTVL.